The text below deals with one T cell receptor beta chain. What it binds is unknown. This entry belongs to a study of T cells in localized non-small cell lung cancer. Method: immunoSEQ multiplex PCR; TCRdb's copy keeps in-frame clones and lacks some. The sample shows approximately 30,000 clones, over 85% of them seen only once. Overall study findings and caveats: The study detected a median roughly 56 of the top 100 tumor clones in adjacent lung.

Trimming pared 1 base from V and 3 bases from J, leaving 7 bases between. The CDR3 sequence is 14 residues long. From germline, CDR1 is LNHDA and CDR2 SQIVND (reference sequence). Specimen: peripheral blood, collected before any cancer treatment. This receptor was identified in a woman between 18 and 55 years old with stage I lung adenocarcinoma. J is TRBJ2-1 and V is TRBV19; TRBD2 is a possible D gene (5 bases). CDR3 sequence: CASSIGGNYNEQFF. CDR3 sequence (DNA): TGTGCCAGTAGTATAGGAGGGAACTACAATGAGCAGTTCTTC.